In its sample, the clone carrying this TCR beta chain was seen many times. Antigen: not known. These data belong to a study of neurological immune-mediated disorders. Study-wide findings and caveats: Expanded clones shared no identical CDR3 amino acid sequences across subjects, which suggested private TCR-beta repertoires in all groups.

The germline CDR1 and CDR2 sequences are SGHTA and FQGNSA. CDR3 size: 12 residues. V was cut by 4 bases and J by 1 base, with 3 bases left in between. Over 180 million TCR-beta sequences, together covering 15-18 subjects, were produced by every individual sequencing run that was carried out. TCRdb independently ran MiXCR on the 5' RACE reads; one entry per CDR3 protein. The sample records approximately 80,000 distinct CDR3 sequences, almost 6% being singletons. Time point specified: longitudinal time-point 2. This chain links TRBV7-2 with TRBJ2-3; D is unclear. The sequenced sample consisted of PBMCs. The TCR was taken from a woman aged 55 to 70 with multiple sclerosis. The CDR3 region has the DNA TGTGCCAGCAGCTCAGGCACAGATACGCAGTATTTT. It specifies CASSSGTDTQYF.